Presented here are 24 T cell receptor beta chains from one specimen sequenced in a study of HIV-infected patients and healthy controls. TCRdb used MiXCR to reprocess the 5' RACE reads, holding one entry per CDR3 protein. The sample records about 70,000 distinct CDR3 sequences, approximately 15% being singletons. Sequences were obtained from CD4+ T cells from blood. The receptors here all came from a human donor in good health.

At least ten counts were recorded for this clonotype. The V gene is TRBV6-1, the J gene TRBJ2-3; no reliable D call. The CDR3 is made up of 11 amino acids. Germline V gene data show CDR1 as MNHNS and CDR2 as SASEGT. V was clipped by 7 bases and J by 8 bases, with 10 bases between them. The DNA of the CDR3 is TGTGCCAGCACCTTCGATAGTACGCAGTATTTT. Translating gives CASTFDSTQYF.

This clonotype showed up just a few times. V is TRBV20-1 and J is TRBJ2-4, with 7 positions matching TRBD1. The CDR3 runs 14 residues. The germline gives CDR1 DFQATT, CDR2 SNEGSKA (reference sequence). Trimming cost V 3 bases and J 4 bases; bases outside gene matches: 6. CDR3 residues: CSASLPGQKNIQYF. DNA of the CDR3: TGCAGTGCTAGTCTTCCGGGACAGAAAAACATTCAGTACTTC.

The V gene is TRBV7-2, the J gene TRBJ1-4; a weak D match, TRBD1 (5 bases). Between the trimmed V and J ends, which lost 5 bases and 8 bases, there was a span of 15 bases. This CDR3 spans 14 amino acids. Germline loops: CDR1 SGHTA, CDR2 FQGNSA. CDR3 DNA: TGTGCCAGCAGCGGAACAGGTTCTTTGGAAAAACTGTTTTTT. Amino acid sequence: CASSGTGSLEKLFF.

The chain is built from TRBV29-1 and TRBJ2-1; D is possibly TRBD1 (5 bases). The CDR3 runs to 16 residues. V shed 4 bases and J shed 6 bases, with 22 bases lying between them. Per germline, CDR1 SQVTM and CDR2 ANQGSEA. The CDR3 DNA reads TGCAGCGTTGCAGGGAACCAAGCGTACTCTTTCAATGAGCAGTTCTTC. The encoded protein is CSVAGNQAYSFNEQFF.

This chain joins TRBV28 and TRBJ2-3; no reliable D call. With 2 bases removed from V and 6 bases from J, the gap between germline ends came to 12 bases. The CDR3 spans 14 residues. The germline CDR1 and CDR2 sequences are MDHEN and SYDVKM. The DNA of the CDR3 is TGTGCCAGCAGTTTAGGTTCGGCGGCCGATACGCAGTATTTT. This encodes CASSLGSAADTQYF.

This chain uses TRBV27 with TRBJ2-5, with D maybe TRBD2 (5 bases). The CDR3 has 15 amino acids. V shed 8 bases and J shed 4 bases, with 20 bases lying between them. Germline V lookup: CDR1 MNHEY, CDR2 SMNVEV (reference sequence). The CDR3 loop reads CASSLRATLAETQYF. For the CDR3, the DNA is TGTGCCAGCTCCTTAAGGGCAACGCTAGCAGAGACCCAGTACTTC.

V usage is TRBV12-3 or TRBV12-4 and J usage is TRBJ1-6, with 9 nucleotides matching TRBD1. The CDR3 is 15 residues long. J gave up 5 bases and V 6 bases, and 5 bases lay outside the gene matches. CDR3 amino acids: CASSRQGGDNSPLHF. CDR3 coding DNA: TGTGCCAGCAGCCGACAGGGGGGCGATAATTCACCCCTCCACTTT.

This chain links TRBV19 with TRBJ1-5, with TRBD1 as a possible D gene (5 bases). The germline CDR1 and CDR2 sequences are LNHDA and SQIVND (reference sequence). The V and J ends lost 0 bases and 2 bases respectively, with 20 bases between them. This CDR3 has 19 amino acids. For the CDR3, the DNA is TGTGCCAGTAGTATAGATCCTGGGGGATCAGTTGGTGGCAATCAGCCCCAGCATTTT. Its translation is CASSIDPGGSVGGNQPQHF.

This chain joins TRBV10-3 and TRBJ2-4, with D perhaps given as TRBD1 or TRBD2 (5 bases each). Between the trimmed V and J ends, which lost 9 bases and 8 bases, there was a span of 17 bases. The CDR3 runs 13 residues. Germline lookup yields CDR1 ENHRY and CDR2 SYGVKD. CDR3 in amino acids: CAISDGTGDIQYF. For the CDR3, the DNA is TGTGCCATTTCTGACGGGACCGGGGACATTCAGTACTTC.

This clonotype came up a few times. In DNA, the CDR3 is TGTGCCAGCAGTCCTGCCTGGTTGATGGGGTCGAATAATTCACCCCTCCACTTT. It is translated as CASSPAWLMGSNNSPLHF. This chain joins TRBV6-2 or TRBV6-3 and TRBJ1-6, with D unclear. V shed 5 bases and J shed 5 bases, with 22 bases lying between them. The CDR3 loop spans 18 amino acids. Germline CDR1 and CDR2: MNHEY and SVGEGT.

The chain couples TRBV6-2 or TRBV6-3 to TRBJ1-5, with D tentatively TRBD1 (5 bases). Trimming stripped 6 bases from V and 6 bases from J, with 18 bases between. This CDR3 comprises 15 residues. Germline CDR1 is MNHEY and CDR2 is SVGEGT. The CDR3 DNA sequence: TGTGCCAGCAGAAAGGGGACCTCGGCCAGTCAGCCCCAGCATTTT. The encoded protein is CASRKGTSASQPQHF.

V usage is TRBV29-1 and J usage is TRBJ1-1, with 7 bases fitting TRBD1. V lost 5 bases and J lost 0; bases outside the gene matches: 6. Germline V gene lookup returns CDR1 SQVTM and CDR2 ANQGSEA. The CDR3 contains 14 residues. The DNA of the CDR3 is TGCAGCGTTCGTAGGGACAGTATGAACACTGAAGCTTTCTTT. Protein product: CSVRRDSMNTEAFF.

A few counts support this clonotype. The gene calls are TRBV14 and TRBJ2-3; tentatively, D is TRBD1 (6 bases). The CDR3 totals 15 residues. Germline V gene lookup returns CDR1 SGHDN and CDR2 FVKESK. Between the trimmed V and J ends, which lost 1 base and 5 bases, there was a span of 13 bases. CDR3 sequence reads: CASSQVSGAVDTQYF. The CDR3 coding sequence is TGTGCCAGCAGCCAAGTCTCAGGGGCTGTAGATACGCAGTATTTT.

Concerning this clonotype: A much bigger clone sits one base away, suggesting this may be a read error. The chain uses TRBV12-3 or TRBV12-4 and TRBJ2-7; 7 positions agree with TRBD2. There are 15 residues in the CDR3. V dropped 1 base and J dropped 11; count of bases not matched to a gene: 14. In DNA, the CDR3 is TGTGCCAGCAGTTTAGAAACGGGATACCGGGGGGAGGAGTACTTC. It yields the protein CASSLETGYRGEEYF.

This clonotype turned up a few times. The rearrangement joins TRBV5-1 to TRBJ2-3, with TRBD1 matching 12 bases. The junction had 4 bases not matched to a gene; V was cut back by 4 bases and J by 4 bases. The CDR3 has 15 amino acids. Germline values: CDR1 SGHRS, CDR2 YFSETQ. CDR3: CASSPGTGGPDTQYF. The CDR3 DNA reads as TGCGCCAGCAGCCCCGGGACAGGGGGCCCAGATACGCAGTATTTT.

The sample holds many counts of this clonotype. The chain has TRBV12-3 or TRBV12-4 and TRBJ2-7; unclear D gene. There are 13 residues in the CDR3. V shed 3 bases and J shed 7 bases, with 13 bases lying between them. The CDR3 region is CASSFDRNREQYF. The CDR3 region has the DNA TGTGCCAGCAGTTTTGACCGTAATAGGGAGCAGTACTTC.

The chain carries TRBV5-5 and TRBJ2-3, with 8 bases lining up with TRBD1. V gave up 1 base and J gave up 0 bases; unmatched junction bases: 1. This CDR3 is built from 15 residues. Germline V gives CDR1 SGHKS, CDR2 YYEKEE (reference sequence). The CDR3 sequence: CASSLNRGSTDTQYF. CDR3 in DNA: TGTGCCAGCAGCTTGAACAGGGGGAGCACAGATACGCAGTATTTT.

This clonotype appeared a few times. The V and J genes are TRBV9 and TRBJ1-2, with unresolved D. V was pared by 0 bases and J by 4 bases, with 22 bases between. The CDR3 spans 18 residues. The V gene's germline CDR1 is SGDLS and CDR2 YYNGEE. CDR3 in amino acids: CASSVASSEAINPYGYTF. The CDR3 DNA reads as TGTGCCAGCAGCGTAGCTTCGAGTGAGGCGATCAACCCCTATGGCTACACCTTC.

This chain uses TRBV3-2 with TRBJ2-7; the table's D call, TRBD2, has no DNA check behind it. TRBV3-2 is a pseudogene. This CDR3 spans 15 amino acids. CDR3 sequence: CASSQDRWTAGKQYF. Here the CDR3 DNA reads TGTGCCAGCAGCCAAGATAGGTGGACAGCCGGGAAGCAGTACTTC.

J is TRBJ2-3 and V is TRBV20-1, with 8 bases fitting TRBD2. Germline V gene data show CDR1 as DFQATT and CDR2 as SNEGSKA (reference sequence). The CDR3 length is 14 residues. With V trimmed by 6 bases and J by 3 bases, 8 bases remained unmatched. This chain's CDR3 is CSARSGRLTDTQYF. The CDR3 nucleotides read TGCAGTGCCAGAAGCGGGAGATTGACAGATACGCAGTATTTT.

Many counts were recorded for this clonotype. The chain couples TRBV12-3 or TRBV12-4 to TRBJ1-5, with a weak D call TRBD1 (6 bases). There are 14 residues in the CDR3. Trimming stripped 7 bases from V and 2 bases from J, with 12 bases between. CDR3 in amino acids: CASTQGLGNQPQHF. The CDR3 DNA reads TGTGCCAGCACCCAGGGGCTGGGCAATCAGCCCCAGCATTTT.

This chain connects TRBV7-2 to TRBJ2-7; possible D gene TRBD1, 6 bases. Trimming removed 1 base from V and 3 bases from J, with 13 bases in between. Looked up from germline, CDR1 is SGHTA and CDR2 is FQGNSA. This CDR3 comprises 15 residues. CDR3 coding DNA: TGTGCCAGCAGCTTAGTCCTGGACAGCCGCTACGAGCAGTACTTC. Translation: CASSLVLDSRYEQYF.

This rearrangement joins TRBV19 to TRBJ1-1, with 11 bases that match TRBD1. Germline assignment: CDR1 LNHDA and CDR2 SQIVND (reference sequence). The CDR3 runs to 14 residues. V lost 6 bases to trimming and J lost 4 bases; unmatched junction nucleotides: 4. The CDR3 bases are TGTGCCAGTAGGGACAGGGGGCCCGGCACTGAAGCTTTCTTT. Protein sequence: CASRDRGPGTEAFF.

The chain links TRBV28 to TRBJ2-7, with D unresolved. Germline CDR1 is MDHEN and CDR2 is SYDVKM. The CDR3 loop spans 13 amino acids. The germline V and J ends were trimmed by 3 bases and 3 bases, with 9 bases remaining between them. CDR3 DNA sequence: TGTGCCAGCAGTTTTGGACCGCTCTACGAGCAGTACTTC. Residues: CASSFGPLYEQYF.